One and the same sample provided the 13 T cell receptor beta chains below, sequenced in a study of CD8+ T cells in alopecia areata. cDNA reverse transcribed from extracted RNA served as the sequencing template. Data came from immunoSEQ multiplex PCR; TCRdb stores just in-frame clones and leaves some out. The repertoire holds about 150,000 clones, with 85% to 90% as singletons. Sequenced material: CD8+ T cells sorted from blood, taken at week 0. The receptors here all came from a human donor with alopecia areata.

J is TRBJ1-1 and V is TRBV11-1; D remains unclear. Looked up from germline, CDR1 is SGHAT and CDR2 is FQDESV (reference sequence). The CDR3 consists of 15 residues. Trimming took 5 bases from V and 6 from J, leaving 19 bases between them. CDR3 amino acids: CASSPFTAFIAEAFF. In DNA form, the CDR3 reads TGTGCCAGCAGCCCTTTTACTGCGTTTATTGCTGAAGCTTTCTTT.

This clone came up once. The V and J genes are TRBV10-3 and TRBJ2-7; TRBD1 or TRBD2 may be the D gene (5 bases each). V lost 10 bases to trimming and J lost 0 bases, with 10 bases between them. CDR1 and CDR2 from the germline V gene are ENHRY and SYGVKD. This CDR3 spans 12 amino acids. CDR3 in amino acids: CATGDGSYEQYF. The CDR3 DNA follows: TGTGCCACCGGGGACGGCTCCTACGAGCAGTACTTC.

This clone was recorded once. V usage is TRBV6-1 and J usage is TRBJ1-2, with 9 positions matching TRBD1. The CDR3 spans 14 residues. After removal of 9 bases from V and 1 base from J, the junction contained 6 bases not matched to a gene. Germline V gene sequence: CDR1 MNHNS, CDR2 SASEGT. The CDR3 nucleotides are TGTGCCAGTTCAAGGACAGGGGATAACTATGGCTACACCTTC. Translated, it gives CASSRTGDNYGYTF.

This rearrangement joins TRBV30 to TRBJ1-5; 8 nucleotides line up with TRBD1. Trimming at V came to 2 bases and at J to 0 bases, leaving 18 bases not matched to a gene. The germline V gene encodes CDR1 GTSNPN and CDR2 SVGIG (reference sequence). The CDR3 totals 20 residues. This chain's CDR3 is CAWSLSPDGQGLNSNQPQHF. The DNA for the CDR3 is TGTGCCTGGAGTTTGTCCCCTGACGGACAGGGACTAAATAGCAATCAGCCCCAGCATTTT. Full variable domain (outside the CDR3, taken from reference TRBV30 and TRBJ1-5): SQTIHQWPATLVQPVGSPLSLECTVEGTSNPNLYWYRQAAGRGLQLLFYSVGIGQISSEVPQNLSASRPQDRQFILSSKKLLLSDSGFYLCAWSLSPDGQGLNSNQPQHFGDGTRLSIL.

The CDR3: CASSFASGPNQPQHF. As DNA, the CDR3 is TGTGCCAGCAGCTTTGCGTCTGGACCCAATCAGCCCCAGCATTTT. V is TRBV5-6 and J is TRBJ1-5; D gene ambiguous. V lost 2 bases and J 3 bases, leaving 12 bases between the germline ends. Germline-derived CDR1 and CDR2 are SGHDT and YYEEEE. The CDR3 runs to 15 residues.

This clone has only one observation. The chain joins TRBV29-1 to TRBJ2-7, with TRBD2 matching over 12 bases. V shed 6 bases and J 7 bases; nucleotides not matched to a gene: 7. Germline assignment: CDR1 SQVTM and CDR2 ANQGSEA. The CDR3 length is 13 residues. DNA of the CDR3: TGCAGCGTCTTGACTAGCGGGAGTGGAGAGCAGTACTTC. Its protein product is CSVLTSGSGEQYF.

The chain has TRBV6-5 and TRBJ2-1; D might be TRBD2 (6 bases). Trimming left V 6 bases short and J 0 bases short, with 15 bases between. Germline V gene lookup returns CDR1 MNHEY and CDR2 SVGAGI. The CDR3 loop spans 16 amino acids. CDR3 region: CASRYMAGSSYNEQFF. The CDR3 nucleotides read TGTGCCAGCAGATACATGGCGGGGAGCTCCTACAATGAGCAGTTCTTC.

V usage is TRBV7-9 and J usage is TRBJ2-7; TRBD2 is a possible D gene (6 bases). Germline V gene lookup returns CDR1 SEHNR and CDR2 FQNEAQ (reference sequence). CDR3 length: 12 residues. V lost 5 bases to trimming and J lost 3 bases, with 8 bases between them. CDR3 nucleotide sequence: TGTGCCAGCAGCGGGACTCACTACGAGCAGTACTTC. Its protein product is CASSGTHYEQYF.

On this clone itself: This sample also contains other DNA sequences that code for the same CDR3. The J gene is TRBJ2-1, the V gene TRBV6-5; D unclear. Germline CDR1 MNHEY, CDR2 SVGAGI. The CDR3 consists of 15 residues. The V gene lost 2 bases and the J gene lost 0 bases, with 8 bases spanning the gap. The CDR3 DNA follows: TGTGCCAGCAGTTACGGGCAGAGCTCCTACAATGAGCAGTTCTTC. This sequence encodes CASSYGQSSYNEQFF.

The rearrangement uses TRBV27 and TRBJ2-7, with D possibly being TRBD2 (7 bases). V gave up 6 bases and J gave up 3 bases, with 18 bases separating them. This CDR3 has 15 amino acids. Germline V gene lookup returns CDR1 MNHEY and CDR2 SMNVEV (reference sequence). The CDR3 coding sequence is TGTGCCAGCAGAATTGGGGGGGCGGGATTCTACGAGCAGTACTTC. Protein sequence: CASRIGGAGFYEQYF.

This clone turned up a few times. The gene calls are TRBV6-5 and TRBJ2-1; D call uncertain. Germline-derived CDR1 and CDR2 are MNHEY and SVGAGI. The V end was cut by 8 bases, the J end by 3 bases, with 5 bases between. The CDR3 sequence is 11 residues long. This chain's CDR3 is CASGYYNEQFF. In nucleotides, the CDR3 is TGTGCCAGCGGATACTACAATGAGCAGTTCTTC.

J is TRBJ1-1 and V is TRBV15; a possible D gene is TRBD1 (6 bases). Per the germline V gene, CDR1 is LNHNV and CDR2 is YYDKDF (reference sequence). The CDR3 is 15 amino acids. Trimming took 2 bases from V and 0 from J, leaving 10 bases between them. This CDR3 is CATSRQGYLNTEAFF. The CDR3 region has the DNA TGTGCCACCAGCAGACAGGGGTATTTGAACACTGAAGCTTTCTTT.

The CDR3 bases are TGCAGTGCTAGACAGGGGTTAGCTTTCTTT. It yields the protein CSARQGLAFF. V and J are TRBV20-1 and TRBJ1-1; a weak D match, TRBD1 (6 bases). Germline-derived CDR1 and CDR2 are DFQATT and SNEGSKA (reference sequence). With 2 bases removed from V and 10 bases from J, the gap between germline ends came to 8 bases. CDR3 length equals 10 residues.